The sequence of this T cell receptor (beta chain) was determined in a study of metastatic and nonmetastatic thyroid tumors. Across the whole study: The comparison covered peripheral blood and tumor or nodule tissue in malignant and benign thyroid patients.

Treatment of any kind had been given to no patient before thyroid surgery. Points from the study as a whole: Malignant tumors reportedly showed significantly higher TCR beta diversity than benign nodules in both blood and tumor.

At least ten counts were recorded for this clone. Its antigen is undetermined. Original processing notes: For papillary thyroid cancer, a distant-metastasis classifier was constructed from CDR3 differences observed across clinicopathological groups. Using MiXCR, TCRdb re-called clones from the PCR reads. The V and J calls, along with clone size, are taken from TCRdb and not from the paper's own processing. Of about 13,000 clones listed, about 25% are singletons. Germline lookup yields CDR1 SQVTM and CDR2 ANQGSEA. The CDR3 is 14 amino acids. Germline trimming cut 3 bases from V and 2 bases from J; bases unmatched to any gene: 2.

This TCR was recovered from a male donor with papillary thyroid cancer or a benign thyroid nodule (not recorded which). Some clones in this sample may be carry-over from other donors' samples. Source material: blood. The chain links TRBV29-1 to TRBJ2-5; 11 bases agree with TRBD2. This CDR3 is CSVDGTSGQETQYF. CDR3 DNA: TGCAGCGTTGATGGGACTAGCGGACAAGAGACCCAGTACTTC.